Sequencing of this T cell receptor beta chain was carried out in a study of Graves' ophthalmopathy and Graves' hyperthyroidism. Study observations and caveats: For separating ophthalmopathy from stable hyperthyroidism, a 13-signature model gave 85% to 90% sensitivity and roughly 78% specificity. In blood, most expanded thyroid clonotypes above 0.001 frequency were also detected.

For repertoire sequencing, the TCR beta CDR3 regions were amplified from RNA transcripts. First-round RT-PCR employed HTBI primers, with a second-round multiplex PCR after it. TCRdb redid the calling of the multiplex PCR reads with MiXCR, one entry per CDR3 protein. The sample lists around 1,000,000 distinct CDR3 sequences, about 40% occurring once. Hyperthyroidism patients had new diagnoses, durations under 2 months, and ages of 18 to 65. The evidence that diagnosis relied on was clinical symptoms, serum thyroxine, TRAb, thyroid ultrasound and orbital computed tomography. This clonotype was seen more than once but under ten times. The antigen remains undetermined. The V and J ends lost 3 bases and 8 bases respectively, with 12 bases between them. The CDR3 is 13 amino acids. Germline-derived CDR1 and CDR2 are KGHDR and SFDVKD.

The V and J genes are TRBV24-1 and TRBJ1-2, with D tentatively TRBD1 (5 bases). The sequenced sample was peripheral blood or thyroid tissue (not recorded which). This receptor was obtained from an adult man with Graves' hyperthyroidism. CDR3 residues: CATSDATGGGYTF. The CDR3 region has the DNA TGTGCCACCAGTGATGCTACAGGAGGGGGCTACACCTTC.